This T cell receptor beta chain emerged from a study of T cell responses to AZD1222 COVID-19 vaccine. CDR3 size: 13 residues. Germline CDR1 SGHRS, CDR2 YFSETQ. V gave up 1 base and J gave up 9 bases; unmatched junction bases: 3. The repertoire was sequenced with immunoSEQ multiplex PCR; TCRdb's copy has only in-frame clones and lacks some. There are 150,000 to 200,000 clones in the sample; more than 80% occur only once, and around 4% lies in the top ten. The sample in question was peripheral blood, obtained on day 0 of AZD1222 vaccination. The TCR originated in an adult in good health. The chain combines TRBV5-1 with TRBJ2-1; 8 nucleotides match TRBD2. CDR3 residues: CASSLLAGREQFF. The DNA for the CDR3 is TGCGCCAGCAGCTTGTTAGCGGGACGTGAGCAGTTCTTC.